Listed below are T cell receptor beta chains from one sample, sequenced in a study of shared clonotypes between healthy human individuals. The table came from immunoSEQ multiplex PCR; TCRdb's copy has only in-frame clones and leaves some out. The sample includes approximately 2.5 million clones, roughly 93% seen only once; the top ten take 0.36%. Sequencing was performed on naive CD4+ T cells from PBMCs. These receptors all come from a man aged 18-30 years in good health. Some clones in this sample may be carry-over from other donors' samples. The CDR3 runs from the conserved cysteine through the conserved F or W. Fields, in order: D gene, V gene, J gene, clone size, CDR3 DNA, CDR3 protein. The D gene is left open where the match is weak. Some rows mark clone size as missing; the rest say once, few, many or name a class of expanded clone.

NA	TRBV5-6	TRBJ1-6	NA	TGTGCCAGCAGCTTGTTTGGGCTGACGTATAATTCACCCCTCCACTTT	CASSLFGLTYNSPLHF
TRBD1	TRBV18	TRBJ1-4	NA	TGTGCCAGCTCACCCGGGACAGGGGGTGAAAAACTGTTTTTT	CASSPGTGGEKLFF
TRBD1	TRBV18	TRBJ1-2	NA	TGTGCCAGCTCACCACGGACAGGGGGCTTTGGGGACTATGGCTACACCTTC	CASSPRTGGFGDYGYTF
NA	TRBV4-3	TRBJ2-4	NA	TGCGCCAGCAGCCTACAGAAGGGAGGGGGGATTCAGTACTTC	CASSLQKGGGIQYF
TRBD1	TRBV5-1	TRBJ1-1	NA	TGCGCCAGCAGTCTACAGGGGGTAAACACTGAAGCCTTCTTT	CASSLQGVNTEAFF
NA	TRBV4-1	TRBJ2-1	NA	TGCGCCAGCAGCCAAGATCGGGGGCTCTACAATGAGCAGTTCTTC	CASSQDRGLYNEQFF
NA	TRBV28	TRBJ1-6	NA	TGTGCCAGCAGTTTACGTTCGCTGCGGGGGGGGAATTCACCCCTCCACTTT	CASSLRSLRGGNSPLHF
TRBD2	TRBV25-1	TRBJ2-1	NA	TGTGCCAGCAGTGACGGGAGGCGGTTTAACAATGAGCAGTTCTTC	CASSDGRRFNNEQFF
TRBD2	TRBV6-6	TRBJ2-7	NA	TGTGCCAGCAGTCCCCTTAGCGGGAGGGCCACCTACGAGCAGTACTTC	CASSPLSGRATYEQYF
NA	TRBV6-4	TRBJ2-2	NA	TGTGCCAGCAGTGACTCTTGGGGCGGGGAGCTGTTTTTT	CASSDSWGGELFF
NA	TRBV2	TRBJ1-1	NA	TGTGCCAGCACCTTAAGGGGGGAAAACACTGAAGCTTTCTTT	CASTLRGENTEAFF
TRBD1	TRBV6-4	TRBJ1-1	NA	TGTGCCAGCAGTACGACAGGGGGCACTGAAGCTTTCTTT	CASSTTGGTEAFF
TRBD1	TRBV5-1	TRBJ1-1	NA	TGCGCCAGCAGCTTAAGCGGGACAGGGGTGAGGAACACTGAAGCTTTCTTT	CASSLSGTGVRNTEAFF
TRBD2	TRBV9	TRBJ2-7	NA	TGTGCCAGCAGCGTAGGCGGGTCGGGAGGTGAATACGAGCAGTACTTC	CASSVGGSGGEYEQYF
NA	TRBV5-1	TRBJ2-7	once	TGCGCCAGCAGCTTCCTCGACGAGCAGTACTTC	CASSFLDEQYF
TRBD1	TRBV28	TRBJ1-4	NA	TGTGCCAGCAAACCACCGGGACAGGGGTATGATACTAATGAAAAACTGTTTTTT	CASKPPGQGYDTNEKLFF
NA	TRBV10-3	TRBJ2-5	NA	TGTGCCAGCCGAGGATGGGAGACCCAGTACTTC	CASRGWETQYF
NA	TRBV28	TRBJ1-3	NA	TGTGCCAGCAGACCACCCGGTCGAGCCTCTGGAAACACCATATATTTT	CASRPPGRASGNTIYF